These 7 T cell receptor beta chains were all obtained from the same sample, sequenced in a study of cytomegalovirus exposure and HLA in healthy donors. PCR primers comprised 60 Vbeta and 13 Jbeta primers. Assay: immunoSEQ multiplex PCR; the TCRdb copy retains only in-frame clones and omits some. The table lists around 120,000 clones, about 86% of them singletons. Sequencing was done on a sample of PBMCs. These receptor sequences come from a woman in her twenties or thirties in good health and CMV-seronegative.

The V gene is TRBV2, the J gene TRBJ2-3; D uncertain. Germline-derived CDR1 and CDR2 are SNHLY and FYNNEI. The CDR3 totals 14 residues. Trimming stripped 0 bases from V and 1 base from J, with 5 bases between. The CDR3 spells CASSEAEGTDTQYF. The CDR3 coding sequence is TGTGCCAGCAGTGAAGCAGAGGGCACAGATACGCAGTATTTT.

This rearrangement joins TRBV28 to TRBJ2-3, with TRBD2 as a possible D gene (5 bases). The CDR3 covers 16 residues. Between the trimmed V and J ends, which lost 4 bases and 2 bases, there was a span of 16 bases. Germline loops: CDR1 MDHEN, CDR2 SYDVKM. CDR3 in DNA: TGTGCCAGCAGTTCCCCGGGGAGCGGCAACACAGATACGCAGTATTTT. Translating it yields CASSSPGSGNTDTQYF. The variable domain in full, completed from reference TRBV28 and TRBJ2-3, reads DVKVTQSSRYLVKRTGEKVFLECVQDMDHENMFWYRQDPGLGLRLIYFSYDVKMKEKGDIPEGYSVSREKKERFSLILESASTNQTSMYLCASSSPGSGNTDTQYFGPGTRLTVL.

This chain connects TRBV27 to TRBJ2-3, with a weak D call TRBD1 (5 bases). Trimming stripped 4 bases from V and 2 bases from J, with 13 bases between. CDR1 is MNHEY and CDR2 is SMNVEV in the germline V gene (reference sequence). CDR3 length: 15 amino acids. The CDR3: CASSWGRASTDTQYF. The CDR3 DNA follows: TGTGCCAGCAGTTGGGGCCGGGCTTCCACAGATACGCAGTATTTT.

The V gene is TRBV5-6, the J gene TRBJ1-2; D remains ambiguous. Germline loops: CDR1 SGHDT, CDR2 YYEEEE. Trimming removed 8 bases at V and 3 bases at J, with 11 bases between. The CDR3 consists of 12 residues. CDR3 protein: CASHAAYYGYTF. The CDR3 nucleotides read TGTGCCAGTCACGCAGCGTACTATGGCTACACCTTC.

The rearrangement links TRBV15 to TRBJ1-5; D not resolved. Trimming stripped 5 bases from V and 4 bases from J, with 6 bases between. From germline, CDR1 is LNHNV and CDR2 YYDKDF (reference sequence). The CDR3 length is 12 residues. CDR3 bases: TGTGCCACCAGCCTAGAGAATCAGCCCCAGCATTTT. Its protein is CATSLENQPQHF.

DNA of the CDR3: TGTGCCAGCACCGATCCAGGGGGGCGTTCCGGCGAGCAGTACTTC. Its protein product is CASTDPGGRSGEQYF. The V and J genes are TRBV28 and TRBJ2-7; D might be TRBD1 (7 bases). The V end lost 7 bases, the J end lost 6 bases, and 22 bases lay between the germline ends. Germline V gene sequence: CDR1 MDHEN, CDR2 SYDVKM. This CDR3 contains 15 residues. The full variable domain, with the rest looked up from reference TRBV28 and TRBJ2-7, is DVKVTQSSRYLVKRTGEKVFLECVQDMDHENMFWYRQDPGLGLRLIYFSYDVKMKEKGDIPEGYSVSREKKERFSLILESASTNQTSMYLCASTDPGGRSGEQYFGPGTRLTVT.

This clone came up once. The chain employs TRBV10-2 and TRBJ2-7, with 7 bases that match TRBD2. CDR3 length: 13 amino acids. V shed 5 bases and J 3 bases; nucleotides not matched to a gene: 4. Germline assignment: CDR1 WSHSY and CDR2 SAAADI. CDR3 sequence: CASSIVAGYEQYF. The CDR3 region has the DNA TGCGCCAGCAGTATCGTAGCGGGCTACGAGCAGTACTTC.